The 11 T cell receptor beta chains listed next were all sequenced from one sample in a study of T-cell reconstitution after alpha-beta-depleted transplantation in children. Unique molecular identifiers were incorporated during preparation of the TCRbeta library. TCRdb itself ran the PCR reads through MiXCR, one entry per CDR3 protein. In the table there are roughly 570,000 distinct CDR3 sequences, roughly 30% of which are singletons. The specimen comprised PBMCs, sampled before TCRalphabeta/CD19-depleted stem cell transplant. All receptors come from a boy less than two years old with Wiskott-Aldrich syndrome, due to receive a stem cell transplant.

J is TRBJ2-3 and V is TRBV11-2, with TRBD2 identical over 10 bases. Losses at the gene ends were 1 base for V and 2 bases for J; bases not matched to a gene: 9. Germline CDR1 and CDR2: SGHAT and FQNNGV. The CDR3 length is 18 residues. The CDR3 nucleotides are TGTGCCAGCAGCTTAGTATCAGCGGGAGGGGGCTACACAGATACGCAGTATTTT. Amino acid sequence: CASSLVSAGGGYTDTQYF.

This clonotype was seen just once. J is TRBJ2-7 and V is TRBV18, with D unclear. Germline V gives CDR1 KGHSH, CDR2 LQKENI. Between the trimmed V and J ends, which lost 0 bases and 4 bases, there was a span of 13 bases. The CDR3 consists of 15 residues. The DNA for the CDR3 is TGTGCCAGCTCACCACCGCCTGTTATTGGGTACGAGCAGTACTTC. It translates to CASSPPPVIGYEQYF.

This clonotype was counted between two and nine times. The V and J genes are TRBV5-1 and TRBJ2-7, with 8 bases fitting TRBD2. Germline-derived CDR1 and CDR2 are SGHRS and YFSETQ. V lost 2 bases to trimming and J lost 3 bases; unmatched junction nucleotides: 7. The CDR3 has 15 amino acids. Here the CDR3 DNA reads TGCGCCAGCAGCTTAACGCTAGCGGGCATCTACGAGCAGTACTTC. It encodes CASSLTLAGIYEQYF.

This clonotype was detected only a few times. The chain carries TRBV5-5 and TRBJ1-1, with a tentative D call TRBD1 (6 bases). Trimming took 0 bases from V and 5 from J, leaving 14 bases between them. Germline V lookup: CDR1 SGHKS, CDR2 YYEKEE (reference sequence). The CDR3 is 15 amino acids. The DNA for the CDR3 is TGTGCCAGCAGCTTGGATCCCACAGGGTCGACTGAAGCTTTCTTT. Amino acids: CASSLDPTGSTEAFF.

This clonotype was recorded a few times. The chain is built from TRBV29-1 and TRBJ2-1, with D perhaps matching TRBD2 (5 bases). The V and J ends lost 7 bases and 0 bases respectively, with 10 bases between them. Germline CDR1 is SQVTM and CDR2 is ANQGSEA. The CDR3 totals 13 residues. CDR3 DNA sequence: TGCAGCGAAGCGGTTAGCTCCTACAATGAGCAGTTCTTC. This translates into CSEAVSSYNEQFF.

The rearrangement links TRBV20-1 to TRBJ2-3; D gene unclear. CDR3 size: 14 residues. The germline V gene has CDR1 DFQATT and CDR2 SNEGSKA (reference sequence). Trimming stripped 4 bases from V and 2 bases from J, with 13 bases between. CDR3: CSAKVLGFTDTQYF. CDR3 DNA: TGCAGTGCTAAAGTTTTAGGTTTCACAGATACGCAGTATTTT.

The chain has TRBV18 and TRBJ2-7; D is unresolved. V was shortened by 0 bases and J by 6 bases, with 9 bases between the two germline ends. The CDR3 totals 13 residues. Germline CDR1 KGHSH, CDR2 LQKENI. The CDR3 here is CASSPPEPLEQYF. The CDR3 DNA sequence: TGTGCCAGCTCACCACCAGAACCCCTCGAGCAGTACTTC.

The chain links TRBV5-1 to TRBJ2-7; the match to TRBD2 covers 12 bases. CDR3 length equals 17 residues. V lost 2 bases and J lost 2; bases outside the gene matches: 8. From germline, CDR1 is SGHRS and CDR2 YFSETQ. CDR3 DNA sequence: TGCGCCAGCAGCTTTTGGCTAGCGGGAGGGATCCCCTACGAGCAGTACTTC. It translates to CASSFWLAGGIPYEQYF.

V usage is TRBV6-5 and J usage is TRBJ2-3; no definite D call. V was trimmed by 5 bases and J by 2 bases, leaving 11 bases between them. CDR3 length: 14 amino acids. Germline CDR1 and CDR2: MNHEY and SVGAGI. The DNA for the CDR3 is TGTGCCAGCAGTCTCTCGACCTTCACAGATACGCAGTATTTT. It yields the protein CASSLSTFTDTQYF.

V usage is TRBV20-1 and J usage is TRBJ2-7; TRBD2 agrees at 7 bases. Germline V gives CDR1 DFQATT, CDR2 SNEGSKA (reference sequence). J gave up 0 bases and V 0 bases, and 8 bases lay outside the gene matches. This CDR3 has 16 residues. The CDR3 bases are TGCAGTGCTAGAGATCTGGCGGGAGTTTTCTCCTACGAGCAGTACTTC. Translation: CSARDLAGVFSYEQYF.

The rearrangement links TRBV5-1 to TRBJ2-6; the D is unclear. Germline values: CDR1 SGHRS, CDR2 YFSETQ. CDR3 length equals 15 residues. V lost 6 bases, J lost 0 bases, and 10 bases lay in between. The CDR3 reads CASNPTSSGANVLTF. DNA for the CDR3: TGCGCCAGCAACCCGACCAGCTCTGGGGCCAACGTCCTGACTTTC. Variable domain in full (rest from reference TRBV5-1 and TRBJ2-6): KAGVTQTPRYLIKTRGQQVTLSCSPISGHRSVSWYQQTPGQGLQFLFEYFSETQRNKGNFPGRFSGRQFSNSRSEMNVSTLELGDSALYLCASNPTSSGANVLTFGAGSRLTVL.